A few counts support the clone carrying this T cell receptor beta chain. As yet, its antigen is unknown. Germline CDR1 reads LGHNA; CDR2 reads YSLEER. V lost 8 bases and J lost 0; bases outside the gene matches: 15. The CDR3 loop spans 19 amino acids. The study ran its PCR with 60 Vbeta and 13 Jbeta primers. Here immunoSEQ multiplex PCR was the method, and the copy in TCRdb shows in-frame clones only, minus some. The sample consists of over 150,000 clones, approximately 77% of them appearing once. These data originate in a study of cytomegalovirus exposure and HLA in healthy donors. Findings and limits, study-wide: Reports indicate that TCR beta sequences accurately predicted the HLA-A and HLA-B alleles of most subjects. Cytomegalovirus-associated TCR beta chains were listed, numbering approximately 150.

The source material was PBMCs. The source is a man between 25 and 39 years old in good health and CMV-seropositive. The chain uses TRBV4-3 and TRBJ1-5, with TRBD1 identical over 11 bases. CDR3 nucleotides: TGCGCCAGCTCCCACCCGGGGACAGGGGGATCTCATAGCAATCAGCCCCAGCATTTT. This sequence encodes CASSHPGTGGSHSNQPQHF.